A single T cell receptor (beta chain) is shown here with its context. These data come from a study of control samples from healthy donors and cancer patients. Measured with immunoSEQ multiplex PCR; TCRdb has only the in-frame clones, and not every one. The table includes tens of thousands of clones, 85% to 95% detected once. CDR3 length: 14 amino acids. Per the germline V gene, CDR1 is SGHDT and CDR2 is YYEEEE. Trimming took off 2 bases at V and 4 bases at J, with 12 bases between the two ends. The sequence was obtained from a man between 25 and 39 years old in good health. The sample taken for sequencing was blood. V gene TRBV5-6 combines with J gene TRBJ1-2; D remains unclear. DNA of the CDR3: TGTGCCAGCAGCTTTGGAGGGAACCCCTATGGCTACACCTTC. It codes for CASSFGGNPYGYTF.